This TCR beta chain derives from a study of identical twins. Template switching created a universal primer site, and the cDNA included unique molecular identifiers. TCRdb passed the 5' RACE reads through MiXCR, listing each CDR3 protein once. This table has hundreds of thousands of distinct CDR3 sequences, around 8.6% appearing once. General observations from the study: Weaker excess twin sharing was seen among beta out-of-frame sequences. Fewer insertions marked abundant cord blood beta clonotypes; young adult naive trended weakly, memory not at all.

Every one of the donors was a healthy Caucasian. CDR1 is LGHNA, CDR2 YSLEER, per germline. The CDR3 spans 17 residues. The ends lost 0 bases at V and 4 bases at J; junction bases unmatched: 10. This clonotype was counted between two and nine times. Antigen: not known. These records were also assigned to another study, of yellow fever vaccine responses in identical twins.

The source material was PBMCs. The sequence came from a woman younger than 30 in good health. This chain joins TRBV4-3 and TRBJ1-2; TRBD1 agrees at 8 bases. CDR3 residues: CASSQEAQGALSYGYTF. Here the CDR3 DNA reads TGCGCCAGCAGCCAAGAAGCCCAGGGGGCGCTTAGCTATGGCTACACCTTC.